This entry lists 22 T cell receptor beta chains sequenced from one sample in a study of regulatory T cells in long-lasting Graves disease. Investigators prepared the TCR beta libraries by applying iRepertoire HTBI primers and Arm-PCR of CDR3 regions. Via MiXCR, TCRdb re-called the multiplex PCR reads, giving one row per CDR3 protein. The sample holds around 400,000 distinct CDR3 sequences; about 25% are singletons and the top ten take approximately 25%. Specified time point: persistent/refractory GD, antithyroid drugs over 5 years with positive TRAb. Construction of the TCR library relied on RNA isolated from PBMCs. The input for sequencing was peripheral blood mononuclear cells (PBMCs), taken when the disease was refractory, from a patient treated with antithyroid drugs. Receptor source: a female donor with Graves disease.

This clonotype was seen a single time. V usage is TRBV24-1 and J usage is TRBJ2-1; TRBD2 matches at 10 bases. There are 18 residues in the CDR3. Germline assignment: CDR1 KGHDR and CDR2 SFDVKD. The V and J ends lost 9 bases and 0 bases, in that order; junction bases with no gene match: 13. Here the CDR3 reads CATGSRTSGRSSYNEQFF. As DNA, the CDR3 is TGTGCCACCGGATCTCGGACTAGCGGCCGGAGCTCCTACAATGAGCAGTTCTTC.

This clonotype came up a few times. This chain uses TRBV6-1 with TRBJ2-7, with a possible D match to TRBD1 (6 bases). This CDR3 spans 14 amino acids. Trimming removed 6 bases at V and 6 bases at J, with 18 bases between. The germline V gene has CDR1 MNHNS and CDR2 SASEGT. CDR3 loop: CASSGVWDNSEQYF. In DNA form, the CDR3 reads TGTGCCAGCAGCGGGGTGTGGGACAACTCCGAGCAGTACTTC.

V usage is TRBV20-1 and J usage is TRBJ1-5; 12 nucleotides line up with TRBD1. The J segment lost 7 bases and the V segment lost 0 bases, leaving 4 bases of the junction unmatched. Germline-derived CDR1 and CDR2 are DFQATT and SNEGSKA (reference sequence). The CDR3 is 15 amino acids. The CDR3 spells CSARDRGTGGQPQHF. CDR3 sequence (DNA): TGCAGTGCTAGAGATCGGGGGACAGGGGGCCAGCCCCAGCATTTT.

This chain links TRBV28 with TRBJ1-4, with a weak D call TRBD1 (6 bases). The germline V gene encodes CDR1 MDHEN and CDR2 SYDVKM. V was clipped by 7 bases and J by 8 bases, with 17 bases between them. The CDR3 has 14 residues. The DNA for the CDR3 is TGTGCCAGCACCAGACAGGTCATAGGGGAAAAACTGTTTTTT. It specifies CASTRQVIGEKLFF.

This clonotype was recorded many times. The chain is built from TRBV28 and TRBJ1-2, with 11 bases that match TRBD1. This CDR3 has 13 amino acids. Trimming removed 5 bases from V and 8 bases from J; junction bases left unmatched: 4. Germline V gene lookup returns CDR1 MDHEN and CDR2 SYDVKM. CDR3 protein: CASSGTGGRGYTF. CDR3 in DNA: TGTGCCAGCAGTGGGACAGGGGGAAGGGGCTACACCTTC.

The table lists this clonotype with a few counts. The chain recombines TRBV6-2 or TRBV6-3 with TRBJ2-7; 10 bases agree with TRBD1. The CDR3 runs 14 residues. J was trimmed by 4 bases and V by 7 bases; bases with no gene match: 7. Germline CDR1 and CDR2: MNHEY and SVGEGT. This chain's CDR3 is CASTAGQGLYEQYF. The CDR3, as DNA: TGTGCCAGCACAGCGGGACAGGGGCTATACGAGCAGTACTTC.

The chain carries TRBV20-1 and TRBJ1-1, with D maybe TRBD1 (6 bases). Trimming removed 5 bases at V and 9 bases at J, with 16 bases between. The CDR3 is made up of 12 amino acids. CDR1 and CDR2 (germline): DFQATT, SNEGSKA (reference sequence). The CDR3 DNA sequence: TGCAGTGCTCCGAGCGGGGGCCCAAAAGCTTTCTTT. It is translated as CSAPSGGPKAFF.

The chain uses TRBV7-3 and TRBJ1-6; D unclear. The germline CDR1 and CDR2 sequences are SGHTA and FQGTGA. V gave up 1 base and J gave up 12 bases, with 10 bases separating them. The CDR3 covers 13 residues. Here the CDR3 reads CASSLSPGKPLHF. CDR3 in DNA: TGTGCCAGCAGCTTAAGCCCGGGAAAACCCCTCCACTTT.

Points on this clonotype: At one end the junction does not follow the germline gene, possibly because of a read error. This rearrangement joins TRBV7-2 to TRBJ1-1, with D possibly TRBD1 on 6 matching bases. This CDR3 region has 13 residues. CDR1 and CDR2 from the germline V gene are SGHTA and FQGNSA. The CDR3 DNA follows: TGTGCCAGCAGCTTAGCGGGACCGCTTAGGGGGATCTTT. Translating it yields CASSLAGPLRGIF.

This clonotype was found many times. The chain combines TRBV2 with TRBJ2-2; tentative D call: TRBD2 (5 bases). Germline assignment: CDR1 SNHLY and CDR2 FYNNEI. This CDR3 comprises 16 residues. V lost 2 bases, J lost 4 bases, and 14 bases lay in between. CDR3 region: CASSEPFGSGTGELFF. The CDR3 bases are TGTGCCAGCAGTGAACCCTTTGGGAGTGGCACCGGGGAGCTGTTTTTT.

A few counts support this clonotype. The chain employs TRBV29-1 and TRBJ1-3; no definite D call. CDR3 length: 12 amino acids. Trimming took off 6 bases at V and 4 bases at J, with 10 bases between the two ends. Germline V gene lookup returns CDR1 SQVTM and CDR2 ANQGSEA. In DNA form, the CDR3 reads TGCAGCGTAGGGTCGGCCGGAAACACCATATATTTT. Protein: CSVGSAGNTIYF.

The chain employs TRBV19 and TRBJ2-7, with D possibly TRBD1 on 5 matching bases. The length of the CDR3 is 13 residues. Germline assignment: CDR1 LNHDA and CDR2 SQIVND (reference sequence). V lost 4 bases, J lost 2 bases, and 9 bases lay in between. In DNA, the CDR3 is TGTGCCAGTAGTAACGGCAGGGCCTACGAGCAGTACTTC. Its protein is CASSNGRAYEQYF. Complete variable domain (other parts from reference TRBV19 and TRBJ2-7): DGGITQSPKYLFRKEGQNVTLSCEQNLNHDAMYWYRQDPGQGLRLIYYSQIVNDFQKGDIAEGYSVSREKKESFPLTVTSAQKNPTAFYLCASSNGRAYEQYFGPGTRLTVT.

This clonotype appeared many times. The genes are TRBV28 and TRBJ1-1; D is unresolved. V lost 3 bases, J lost 1 base, and 24 bases lay in between. CDR3 length equals 19 residues. Germline CDR1 is MDHEN and CDR2 is SYDVKM. The CDR3 DNA reads as TGTGCCAGCAGTTTCCCCCCGGAGGTTACCTGGCCGCCGAACACTGAAGCTTTCTTT. It is translated as CASSFPPEVTWPPNTEAFF.

The chain couples TRBV28 to TRBJ2-3; D gene ambiguous. There are 15 residues in the CDR3. CDR1 and CDR2 (germline): MDHEN, SYDVKM. V lost 3 bases and J lost 2, with 12 bases in between. In DNA, the CDR3 is TGTGCCAGCAGTTTGCCCCACGGGTACACAGATACGCAGTATTTT. The encoded protein is CASSLPHGYTDTQYF.

This clonotype was seen repeatedly, ten times or more. The rearrangement joins TRBV7-2 to TRBJ1-3; no firm D call. CDR1 is SGHTA, CDR2 FQGNSA, per germline. V lost 0 bases and J 1 base, leaving 13 bases between the germline ends. The CDR3 loop spans 17 amino acids. The CDR3 sequence is CASSLAPLGGSGNTIYF. The CDR3 region has the DNA TGTGCCAGCAGCTTAGCGCCTTTGGGAGGATCTGGAAACACCATATATTTT. Drawing the rest from reference TRBV7-2 and TRBJ1-3, the complete variable domain is GAGVSQSPSNKVTEKGKDVELRCDPISGHTALYWYRQSLGQGLEFLIYFQGNSAPDKSGLPSDRFSAERTGGSVSTLTIQRTQQEDSAVYLCASSLAPLGGSGNTIYFGEGSWLTVV.

Concerning this clonotype itself: Because it lacks the conserved phenylalanine or tryptophan at the end, this CDR3 is likely a read error. The chain employs TRBV7-6 and TRBJ2-1, with TRBD2 identical over 7 bases. CDR3 size: 15 residues. Germline values: CDR1 SGHVS, CDR2 FNYEAQ. The V gene end was trimmed by 4 bases and the J gene end by 3 bases; junction bases not matched to a gene: 6. This chain's CDR3 is CASSSAGTNYNEQFL. The CDR3 nucleotides are TGTGCCAGCAGCTCAGCCGGGACTAACTACAATGAGCAGTTCCTC.

The V gene is TRBV20-1, the J gene TRBJ2-7; the match to TRBD2 covers 10 bases. V was clipped by 5 bases and J by 3 bases; unmatched bases: 4. From germline, CDR1 is DFQATT and CDR2 SNEGSKA (reference sequence). The CDR3 covers 13 residues. CDR3 amino acids: CSALAGERYEQYF. The CDR3 nucleotides are TGCAGTGCTCTAGCGGGAGAGCGCTACGAGCAGTACTTC.

This clonotype appeared a few times. The gene calls are TRBV5-5 and TRBJ2-6; unclear D gene. V lost 2 bases to trimming and J lost 1 base, with 16 bases between them. The CDR3 is made up of 18 amino acids. Germline-derived CDR1 and CDR2 are SGHKS and YYEKEE (reference sequence). The CDR3 is CASSFQPRVGSGANVLTF. The DNA for the CDR3 is TGTGCCAGCAGCTTCCAACCCCGGGTTGGGTCTGGGGCCAACGTCCTGACTTTC.

Comments on this clonotype: This may be a read error: a much more frequent sequence differs by one nucleotide. The chain is built from TRBV30 and TRBJ1-1; D gene uncertain. This CDR3 contains 12 residues. CDR1 GTSNPN and CDR2 SVGIG come from the germline V gene (reference sequence). CDR3 sequence (DNA): TGTGTCTGGAGTCGCCAGAACACTGAAGCTTTCTTT. It is translated as CVWSRQNTEAFF.

The chain carries TRBV28 and TRBJ2-5; 14 bases match TRBD2. This CDR3 comprises 16 residues. Germline-derived CDR1 and CDR2 are MDHEN and SYDVKM. The trim removed 6 bases at V and 5 bases at J, leaving 8 bases unmatched. CDR3 sequence reads: CASRLSGLAGVETQYF. The CDR3 DNA reads as TGTGCCAGCAGACTCTCGGGACTAGCGGGAGTGGAGACCCAGTACTTC.

This clonotype was seen repeatedly, ten times or more. The V call is TRBV28, the J call TRBJ1-1, with a possible D match to TRBD1 (5 bases). Germline assignment: CDR1 MDHEN and CDR2 SYDVKM. The CDR3 is 11 amino acids. V lost 5 bases and J lost 7, with 8 bases in between. CDR3 nucleotides: TGTGCCAGCAGTCTGACAGATGAAGCTTTCTTT. Its translation: CASSLTDEAFF.

This clonotype has just a few counts. The rearrangement uses TRBV30 and TRBJ2-7; TRBD1 agrees at 11 bases. With 5 bases clipped from V and 2 bases from J, the junction kept 11 bases outside the gene matches. CDR1 and CDR2 (germline): GTSNPN, SVGIG (reference sequence). The CDR3 spans 16 residues. CDR3 amino acids: CAWSRPGTGGPYEQYF. CDR3 coding DNA: TGTGCCTGGTCCAGACCAGGGACAGGGGGGCCCTACGAGCAGTACTTC.